The text below deals with one TCR beta chain. Trimming took off 4 bases at V and 1 base at J, with 16 bases between the two ends. The CDR3 covers 16 residues. The germline V gene encodes CDR1 WNHNN and CDR2 SYGVQD (reference sequence). This specimen comes from a study of blood T cell repertoires in COVID-19. The overall study: Sample material is recorded as cDNA or gDNA derived from T cells, B-cell-depleted T cells, or PBMCs.

Per the study methods: Nucleated cell counts were estimated from reference gene primer amplification. The data were produced by immunoSEQ multiplex PCR, yet TCRdb's version contains in-frame clones alone and is incomplete. The V and J calls and clone size come from that table; D and trimming were worked out from the DNA. The sample has 250,000 to 350,000 clones, roughly 90% seen once; the top ten hold about 2.5%. This sequence was found in a man between 18 and 29 years old with active or convalescent COVID-19. The sequenced sample consisted of peripheral blood. V and J are TRBV10-1 and TRBJ1-1; perhaps TRBD1 as D (5 bases). This CDR3 reads CASSGQRLIGNTEAFF. CDR3 sequence (DNA): TGCGCCAGCAGTGGACAGCGATTAATAGGGAACACTGAAGCTTTCTTT.